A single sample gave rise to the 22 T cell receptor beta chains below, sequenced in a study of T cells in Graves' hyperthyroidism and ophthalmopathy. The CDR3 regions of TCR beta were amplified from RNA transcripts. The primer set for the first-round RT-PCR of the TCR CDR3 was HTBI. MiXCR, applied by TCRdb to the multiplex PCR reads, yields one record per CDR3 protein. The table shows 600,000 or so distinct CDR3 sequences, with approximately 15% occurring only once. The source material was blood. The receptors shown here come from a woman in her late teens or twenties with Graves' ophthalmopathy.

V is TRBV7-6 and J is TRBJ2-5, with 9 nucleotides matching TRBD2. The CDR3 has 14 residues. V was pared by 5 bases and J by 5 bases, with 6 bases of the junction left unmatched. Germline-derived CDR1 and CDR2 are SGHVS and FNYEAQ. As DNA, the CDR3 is TGTGCCAGCAGCCGGAGCGGGAGGAGGGAGACCCAGTACTTC. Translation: CASSRSGRRETQYF.

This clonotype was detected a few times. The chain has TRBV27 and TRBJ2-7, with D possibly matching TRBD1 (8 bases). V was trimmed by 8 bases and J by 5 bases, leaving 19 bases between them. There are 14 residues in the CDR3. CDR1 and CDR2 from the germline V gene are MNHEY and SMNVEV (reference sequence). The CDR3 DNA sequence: TGTGCCAGCGGTTACAGGGGGGGAACGGACGAGCAGTACTTC. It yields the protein CASGYRGGTDEQYF.

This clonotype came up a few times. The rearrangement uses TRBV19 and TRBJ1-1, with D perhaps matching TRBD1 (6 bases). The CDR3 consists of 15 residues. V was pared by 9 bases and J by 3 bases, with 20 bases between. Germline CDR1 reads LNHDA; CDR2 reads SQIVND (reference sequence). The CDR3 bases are TGTGCCAGCTACAGGGAAAGGAGGCTAGACACTGAAGCTTTCTTT. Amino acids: CASYRERRLDTEAFF.

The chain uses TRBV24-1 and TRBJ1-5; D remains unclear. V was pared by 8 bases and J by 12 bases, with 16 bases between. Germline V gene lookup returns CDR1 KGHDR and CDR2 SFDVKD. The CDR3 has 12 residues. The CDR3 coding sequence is TGTGCCACCACCCGGGAACTTTTCGACCAGCATTTT. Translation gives CATTRELFDQHF.

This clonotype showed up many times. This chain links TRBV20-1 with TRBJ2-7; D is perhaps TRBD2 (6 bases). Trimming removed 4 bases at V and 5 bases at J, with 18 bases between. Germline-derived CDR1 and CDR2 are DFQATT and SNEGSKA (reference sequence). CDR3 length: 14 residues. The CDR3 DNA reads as TGCAGTGCTACCTGGGGCGGGAAGTTCAACGAGCAGTACTTC. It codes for CSATWGGKFNEQYF.

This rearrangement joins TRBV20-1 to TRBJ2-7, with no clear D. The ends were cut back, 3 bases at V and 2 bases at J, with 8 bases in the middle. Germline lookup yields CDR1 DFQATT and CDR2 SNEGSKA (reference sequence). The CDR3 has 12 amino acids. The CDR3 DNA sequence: TGCAGTGCTAGCGGAGCAACCTACGAGCAGTACTTC. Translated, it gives CSASGATYEQYF.

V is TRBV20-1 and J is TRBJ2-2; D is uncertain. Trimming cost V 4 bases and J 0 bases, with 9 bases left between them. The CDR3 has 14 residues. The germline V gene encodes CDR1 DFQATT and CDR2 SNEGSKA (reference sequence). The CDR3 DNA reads TGCAGTGCTATTTTGCGCGCGAACACCGGGGAGCTGTTTTTT. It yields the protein CSAILRANTGELFF.

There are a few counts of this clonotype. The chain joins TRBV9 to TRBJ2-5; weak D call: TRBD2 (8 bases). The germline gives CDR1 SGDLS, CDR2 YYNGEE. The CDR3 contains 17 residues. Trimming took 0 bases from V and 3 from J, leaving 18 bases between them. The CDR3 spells CASSVATGGGGEETQYF. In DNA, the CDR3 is TGTGCCAGCAGCGTAGCTACGGGAGGGGGCGGGGAAGAGACCCAGTACTTC.

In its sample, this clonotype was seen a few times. CDR3 sequence reads: CASSGGQGEGDYEQYF. The CDR3 DNA sequence: TGTGCCAGCAGTGGGGGCCAGGGCGAAGGAGACTACGAGCAGTACTTC. V usage is TRBV2 and J usage is TRBJ2-7, with D perhaps matching TRBD1 (5 bases). This CDR3 is 16 amino acids long. CDR1 is SNHLY, CDR2 FYNNEI, per germline. Trimming pared 4 bases from V and 3 bases from J, leaving 19 bases between.

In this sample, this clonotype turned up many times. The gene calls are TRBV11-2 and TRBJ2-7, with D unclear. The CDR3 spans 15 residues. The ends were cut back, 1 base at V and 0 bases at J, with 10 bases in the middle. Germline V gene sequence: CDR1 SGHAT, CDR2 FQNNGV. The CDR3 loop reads CASSLAVSSSYEQYF. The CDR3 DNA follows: TGTGCCAGCAGCTTAGCCGTATCGAGCTCCTACGAGCAGTACTTC.

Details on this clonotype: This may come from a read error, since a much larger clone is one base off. As DNA, the CDR3 is TGTGCCTGGAGTGTGCCGCAGGCTAGCGCACAAGAGACCCAGTACTTC. This gives the protein CAWSVPQASAQETQYF. The chain is built from TRBV30 and TRBJ2-5; TRBD2 is a possible D gene (6 bases). This CDR3 has 16 amino acids. Trimming shortened V by 0 bases and J by 2 bases, and 16 bases separated the two germline ends. Germline values: CDR1 GTSNPN, CDR2 SVGIG (reference sequence).

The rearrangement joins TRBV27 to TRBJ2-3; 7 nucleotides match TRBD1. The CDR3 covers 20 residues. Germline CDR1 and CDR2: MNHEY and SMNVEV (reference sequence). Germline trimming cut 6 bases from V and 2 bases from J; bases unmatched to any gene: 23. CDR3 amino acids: CASSYAGTDPGTAHTDTQYF. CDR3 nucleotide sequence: TGTGCCAGCAGCTATGCCGGGACAGATCCTGGTACGGCTCACACAGATACGCAGTATTTT.

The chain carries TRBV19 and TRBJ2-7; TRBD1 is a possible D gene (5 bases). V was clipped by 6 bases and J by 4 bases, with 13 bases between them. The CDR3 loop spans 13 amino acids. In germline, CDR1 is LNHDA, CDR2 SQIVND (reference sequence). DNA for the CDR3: TGTGCCAGTAGGGCAGGGATGGGGTACGAGCAGTACTTC. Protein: CASRAGMGYEQYF. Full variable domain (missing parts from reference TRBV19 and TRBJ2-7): DGGITQSPKYLFRKEGQNVTLSCEQNLNHDAMYWYRQDPGQGLRLIYYSQIVNDFQKGDIAEGYSVSREKKESFPLTVTSAQKNPTAFYLCASRAGMGYEQYFGPGTRLTVT.

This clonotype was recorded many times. The CDR3 spells CAWRLAADTQYF. In nucleotides, the CDR3 is TGTGCCTGGAGACTAGCGGCAGATACGCAGTATTTT. V gene TRBV30 combines with J gene TRBJ2-3; the match to TRBD2 covers 8 bases. The junction had 0 bases not matched to a gene; V was cut back by 3 bases and J by 4 bases. This CDR3 has 12 residues. CDR1 is GTSNPN, CDR2 SVGIG, per germline (reference sequence).

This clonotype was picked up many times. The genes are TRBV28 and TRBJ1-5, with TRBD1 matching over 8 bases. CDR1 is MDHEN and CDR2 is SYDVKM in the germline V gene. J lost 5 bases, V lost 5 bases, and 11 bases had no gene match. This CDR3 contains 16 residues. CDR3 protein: CASSRAWDRQHQPQHF. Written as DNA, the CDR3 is TGTGCCAGCAGTCGAGCCTGGGACAGGCAGCATCAGCCCCAGCATTTT. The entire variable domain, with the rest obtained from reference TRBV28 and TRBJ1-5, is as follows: DVKVTQSSRYLVKRTGEKVFLECVQDMDHENMFWYRQDPGLGLRLIYFSYDVKMKEKGDIPEGYSVSREKKERFSLILESASTNQTSMYLCASSRAWDRQHQPQHFGDGTRLSIL.

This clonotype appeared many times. The CDR3 DNA follows: TGTGCCAGCAGTTTATTTTCCCTGATGAGCAAGGCTAATGAAAAACTGTTTTTT. The encoded protein is CASSLFSLMSKANEKLFF. The chain carries TRBV28 and TRBJ1-4; D not certain. Germline loops: CDR1 MDHEN, CDR2 SYDVKM. Deletions cut 1 base from V and 3 bases from J, with 18 bases between. This CDR3 is built from 18 residues. The full variable domain, its missing parts supplied by reference TRBV28 and TRBJ1-4, is DVKVTQSSRYLVKRTGEKVFLECVQDMDHENMFWYRQDPGLGLRLIYFSYDVKMKEKGDIPEGYSVSREKKERFSLILESASTNQTSMYLCASSLFSLMSKANEKLFFGSGTQLSVL.

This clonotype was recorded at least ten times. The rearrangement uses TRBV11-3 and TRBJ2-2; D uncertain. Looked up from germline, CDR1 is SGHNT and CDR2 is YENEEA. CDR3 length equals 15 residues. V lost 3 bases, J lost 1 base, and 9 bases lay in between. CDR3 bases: TGTGCCAGCAGCTTCCGGGCCCTGAACACCGGGGAGCTGTTTTTT. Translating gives CASSFRALNTGELFF.

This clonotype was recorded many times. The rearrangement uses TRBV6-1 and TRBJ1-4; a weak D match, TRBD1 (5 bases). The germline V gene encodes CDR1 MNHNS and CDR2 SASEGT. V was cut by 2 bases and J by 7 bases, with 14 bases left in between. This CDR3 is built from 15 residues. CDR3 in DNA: TGTGCCAGCAGTGAACCAGCAGGGACGAGTGAAAAACTGTTTTTT. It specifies CASSEPAGTSEKLFF.

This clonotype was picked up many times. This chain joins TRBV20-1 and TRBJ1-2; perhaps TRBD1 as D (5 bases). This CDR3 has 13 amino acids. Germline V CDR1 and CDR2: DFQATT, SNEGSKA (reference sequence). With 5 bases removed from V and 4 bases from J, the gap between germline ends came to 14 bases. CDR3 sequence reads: CSAPGTALYGYTF. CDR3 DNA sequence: TGCAGTGCTCCTGGGACCGCACTCTATGGCTACACCTTC.

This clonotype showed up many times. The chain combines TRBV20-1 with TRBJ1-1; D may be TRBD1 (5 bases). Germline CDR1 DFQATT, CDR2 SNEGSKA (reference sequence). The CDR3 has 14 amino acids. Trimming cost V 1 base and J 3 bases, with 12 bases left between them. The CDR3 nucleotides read TGCAGTGCTAGAGTAGGGGACCTGTACACTGAAGCTTTCTTT. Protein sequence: CSARVGDLYTEAFF.

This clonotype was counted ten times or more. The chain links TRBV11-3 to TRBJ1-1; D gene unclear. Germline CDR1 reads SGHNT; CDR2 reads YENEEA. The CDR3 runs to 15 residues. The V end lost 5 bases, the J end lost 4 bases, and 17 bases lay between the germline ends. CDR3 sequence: CASSLPKGRGTEAFF. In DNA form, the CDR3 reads TGTGCCAGCAGCCTCCCTAAGGGTCGGGGCACTGAAGCTTTCTTT. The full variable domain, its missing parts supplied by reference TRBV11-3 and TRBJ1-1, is EAGVVQSPRYKIIEKKQPVAFWCNPISGHNTLYWYLQNLGQGPELLIRYENEEAVDDSQLPKDRFSAERLKGVDSTLKIQPAELGDSAVYLCASSLPKGRGTEAFFGQGTRLTVV.

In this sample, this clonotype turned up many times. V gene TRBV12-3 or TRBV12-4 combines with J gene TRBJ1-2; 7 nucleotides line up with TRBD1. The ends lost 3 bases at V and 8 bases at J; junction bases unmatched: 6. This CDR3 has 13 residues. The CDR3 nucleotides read TGTGCCAGCAGTTTCCGCAGGGGGTTCGGCTACACCTTC. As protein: CASSFRRGFGYTF.